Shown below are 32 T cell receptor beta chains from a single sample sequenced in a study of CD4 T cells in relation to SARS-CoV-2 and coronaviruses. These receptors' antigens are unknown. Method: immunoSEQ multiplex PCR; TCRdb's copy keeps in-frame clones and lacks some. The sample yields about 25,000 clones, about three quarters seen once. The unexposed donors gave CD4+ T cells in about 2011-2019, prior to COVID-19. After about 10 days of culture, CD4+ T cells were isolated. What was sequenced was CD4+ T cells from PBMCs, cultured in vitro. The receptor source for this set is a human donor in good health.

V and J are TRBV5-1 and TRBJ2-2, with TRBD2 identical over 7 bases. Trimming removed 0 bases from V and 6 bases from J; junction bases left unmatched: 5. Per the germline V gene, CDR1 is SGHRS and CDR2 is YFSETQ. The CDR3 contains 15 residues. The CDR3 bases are TGCGCCAGCAGCTTGGATAGTGCGGGGGCCGGGGAGCTGTTTTTT. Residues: CASSLDSAGAGELFF.

In DNA form, the CDR3 reads TGTGCCAGCAGCACCGGGGACAGGGGGCTTGAAAAACTGTTTTTT. Translated: CASSTGDRGLEKLFF. V gene TRBV7-2 combines with J gene TRBJ1-4; TRBD1 matches 12 bases. Germline lookup yields CDR1 SGHTA and CDR2 FQGNSA. The CDR3 has 15 residues. J lost 7 bases, V lost 5 bases, and 5 bases had no gene match.

CDR3 bases: TGTGCCAGCAGCTTAGCCGGATACACTGAAGCTTTCTTT. This translates into CASSLAGYTEAFF. V gene TRBV7-9 combines with J gene TRBJ1-1; D not resolved. CDR3 length: 13 residues. CDR1 is SEHNR, CDR2 FQNEAQ, per germline (reference sequence). Trimming left V 0 bases short and J 3 bases short, with 5 bases between.

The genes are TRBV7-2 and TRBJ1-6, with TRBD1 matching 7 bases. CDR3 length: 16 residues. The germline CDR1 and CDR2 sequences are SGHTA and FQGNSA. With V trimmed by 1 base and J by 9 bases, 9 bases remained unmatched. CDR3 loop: CASSLGGGGAVSPLHF. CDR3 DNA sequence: TGTGCCAGCAGCTTAGGTGGAGGGGGCGCAGTTTCACCCCTCCACTTT. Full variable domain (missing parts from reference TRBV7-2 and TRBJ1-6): GAGVSQSPSNKVTEKGKDVELRCDPISGHTALYWYRQSLGQGLEFLIYFQGNSAPDKSGLPSDRFSAERTGGSVSTLTIQRTQQEDSAVYLCASSLGGGGAVSPLHFGNGTRLTVT.

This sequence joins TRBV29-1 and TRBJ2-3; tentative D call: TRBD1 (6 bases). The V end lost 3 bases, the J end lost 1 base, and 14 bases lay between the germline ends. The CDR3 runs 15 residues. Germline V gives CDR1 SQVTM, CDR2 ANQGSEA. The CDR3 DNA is TGCAGCGTTGATCTGGACAGAGGGGGCACAGATACGCAGTATTTT. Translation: CSVDLDRGGTDTQYF.

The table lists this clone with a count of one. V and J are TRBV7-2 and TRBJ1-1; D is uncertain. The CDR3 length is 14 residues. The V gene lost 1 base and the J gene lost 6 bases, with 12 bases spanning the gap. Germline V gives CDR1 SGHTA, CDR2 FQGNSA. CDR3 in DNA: TGTGCCAGCAGCTTAGGAGGCCTGAAGGCTGAAGCTTTCTTT. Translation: CASSLGGLKAEAFF.

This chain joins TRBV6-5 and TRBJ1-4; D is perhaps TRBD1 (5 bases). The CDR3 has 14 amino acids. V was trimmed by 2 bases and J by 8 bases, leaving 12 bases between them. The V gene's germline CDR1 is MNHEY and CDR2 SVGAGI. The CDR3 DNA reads TGTGCCAGCAGTTACCGCATGGGGGGGGAAAAACTGTTTTTT. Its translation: CASSYRMGGEKLFF.

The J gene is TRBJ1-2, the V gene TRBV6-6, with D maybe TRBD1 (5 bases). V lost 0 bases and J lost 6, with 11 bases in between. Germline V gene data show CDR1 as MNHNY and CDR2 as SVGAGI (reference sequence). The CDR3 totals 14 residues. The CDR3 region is CASSYSGEGHGYTF. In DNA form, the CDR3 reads TGTGCCAGCAGTTACTCGGGGGAAGGTCATGGCTACACCTTC.

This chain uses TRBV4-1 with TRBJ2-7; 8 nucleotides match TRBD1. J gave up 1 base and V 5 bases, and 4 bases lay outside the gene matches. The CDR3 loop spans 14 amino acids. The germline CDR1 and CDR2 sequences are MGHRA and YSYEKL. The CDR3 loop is CASSDRQGSYEQYF. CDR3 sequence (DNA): TGCGCCAGCAGCGATAGACAGGGGTCCTACGAGCAGTACTTC.

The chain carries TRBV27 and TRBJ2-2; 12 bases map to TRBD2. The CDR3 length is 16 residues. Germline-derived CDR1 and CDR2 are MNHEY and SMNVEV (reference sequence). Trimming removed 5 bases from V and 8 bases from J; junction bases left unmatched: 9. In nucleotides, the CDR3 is TGTGCCAGCAGTGCTTCTAGCGGGAGGGCCAGGGGGGAGCTGTTTTTT. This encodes CASSASSGRARGELFF.

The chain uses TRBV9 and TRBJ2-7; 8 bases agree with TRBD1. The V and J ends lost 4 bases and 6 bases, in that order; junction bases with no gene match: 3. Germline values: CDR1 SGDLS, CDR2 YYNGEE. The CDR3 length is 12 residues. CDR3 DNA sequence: TGTGCCAGCAGCCTCGGGACAGGCGAGCAGTACTTC. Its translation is CASSLGTGEQYF.

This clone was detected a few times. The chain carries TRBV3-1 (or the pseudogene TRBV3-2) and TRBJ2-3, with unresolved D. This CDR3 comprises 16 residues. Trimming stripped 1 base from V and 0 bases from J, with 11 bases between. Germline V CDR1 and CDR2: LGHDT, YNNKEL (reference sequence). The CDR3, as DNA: TGTGCCAGCAGCCAAGGTTTCGGGCAGAGCACAGATACGCAGTATTTT. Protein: CASSQGFGQSTDTQYF.

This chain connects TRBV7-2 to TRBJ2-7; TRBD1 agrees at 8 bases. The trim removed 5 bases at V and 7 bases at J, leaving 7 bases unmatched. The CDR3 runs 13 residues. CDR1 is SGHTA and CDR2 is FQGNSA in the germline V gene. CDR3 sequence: CASSAGQGREQYF. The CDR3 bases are TGTGCCAGCAGCGCCGGACAGGGTCGGGAGCAGTACTTC.

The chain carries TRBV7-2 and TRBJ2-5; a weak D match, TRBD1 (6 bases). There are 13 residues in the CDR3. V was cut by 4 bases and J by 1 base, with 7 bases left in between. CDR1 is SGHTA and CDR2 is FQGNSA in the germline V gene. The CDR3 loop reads CASSYRVQETQYF. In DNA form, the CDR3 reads TGTGCCAGCAGCTACAGGGTCCAAGAGACCCAGTACTTC.

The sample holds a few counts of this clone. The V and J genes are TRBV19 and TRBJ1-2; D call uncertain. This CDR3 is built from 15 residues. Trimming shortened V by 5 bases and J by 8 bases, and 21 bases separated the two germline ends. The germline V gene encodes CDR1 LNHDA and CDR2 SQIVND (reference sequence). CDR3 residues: CASSQTQDGLRGYTF. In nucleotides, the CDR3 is TGTGCCAGTAGTCAAACCCAGGACGGCCTGAGAGGCTACACCTTC.

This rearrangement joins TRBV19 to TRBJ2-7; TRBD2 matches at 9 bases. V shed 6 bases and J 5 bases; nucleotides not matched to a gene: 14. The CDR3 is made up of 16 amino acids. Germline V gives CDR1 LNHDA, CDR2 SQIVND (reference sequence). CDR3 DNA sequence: TGTGCCAGTAGCAGCTTGGGCGGGAGGGCCAGGAACGAGCAGTACTTC. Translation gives CASSSLGGRARNEQYF.

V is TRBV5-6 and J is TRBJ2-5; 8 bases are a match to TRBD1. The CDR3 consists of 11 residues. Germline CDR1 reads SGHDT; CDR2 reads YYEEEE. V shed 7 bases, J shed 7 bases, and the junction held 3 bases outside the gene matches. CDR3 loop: CASDTGGTQYF. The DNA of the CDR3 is TGTGCCAGCGATACAGGGGGGACCCAGTACTTC. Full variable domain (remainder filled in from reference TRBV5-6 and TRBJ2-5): DAGVTQSPTHLIKTRGQQVTLRCSPKSGHDTVSWYQQALGQGPQFIFQYYEEEERQRGNFPDRFSGHQFPNYSSELNVNALLLGDSALYLCASDTGGTQYFGPGTRLLVL.

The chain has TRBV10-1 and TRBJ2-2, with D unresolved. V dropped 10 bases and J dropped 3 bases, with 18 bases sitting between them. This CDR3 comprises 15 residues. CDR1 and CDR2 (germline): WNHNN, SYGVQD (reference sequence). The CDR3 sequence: CANETKRKDTGELFF. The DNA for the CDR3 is TGCGCCAACGAGACAAAGCGAAAGGACACCGGGGAGCTGTTTTTT.

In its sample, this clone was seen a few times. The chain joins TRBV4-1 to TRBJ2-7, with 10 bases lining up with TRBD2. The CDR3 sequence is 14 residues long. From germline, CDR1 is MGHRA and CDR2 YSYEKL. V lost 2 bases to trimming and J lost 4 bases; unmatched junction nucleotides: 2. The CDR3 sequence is CASSQPTSGYEQYF. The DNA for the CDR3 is TGCGCCAGCAGCCAACCGACTAGCGGGTACGAGCAGTACTTC.

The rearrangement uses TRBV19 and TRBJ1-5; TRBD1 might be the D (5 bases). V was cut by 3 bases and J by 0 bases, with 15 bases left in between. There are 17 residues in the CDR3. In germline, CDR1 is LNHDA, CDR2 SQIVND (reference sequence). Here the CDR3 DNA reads TGTGCCAGTAGTATTTTGGGGCAGACCTTTAGCAATCAGCCCCAGCATTTT. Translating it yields CASSILGQTFSNQPQHF. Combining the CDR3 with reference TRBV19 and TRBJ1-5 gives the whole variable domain DGGITQSPKYLFRKEGQNVTLSCEQNLNHDAMYWYRQDPGQGLRLIYYSQIVNDFQKGDIAEGYSVSREKKESFPLTVTSAQKNPTAFYLCASSILGQTFSNQPQHFGDGTRLSIL.

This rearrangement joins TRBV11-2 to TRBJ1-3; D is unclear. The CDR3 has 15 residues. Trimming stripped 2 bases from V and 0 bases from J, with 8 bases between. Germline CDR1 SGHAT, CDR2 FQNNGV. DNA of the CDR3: TGTGCCAGCAGCTTAAGGGCCGCCTCTGGAAACACCATATATTTT. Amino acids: CASSLRAASGNTIYF.

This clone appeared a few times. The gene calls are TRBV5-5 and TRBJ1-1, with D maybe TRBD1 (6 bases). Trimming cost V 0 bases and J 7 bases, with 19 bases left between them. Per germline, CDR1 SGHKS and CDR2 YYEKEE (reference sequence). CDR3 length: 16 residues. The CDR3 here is CASSLEPGAIAVEAFF. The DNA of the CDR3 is TGTGCCAGCAGCTTGGAGCCAGGGGCCATTGCTGTTGAAGCTTTCTTT.

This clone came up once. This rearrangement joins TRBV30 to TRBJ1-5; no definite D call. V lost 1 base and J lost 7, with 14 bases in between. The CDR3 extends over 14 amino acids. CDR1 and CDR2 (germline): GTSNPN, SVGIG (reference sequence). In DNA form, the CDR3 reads TGTGCCTGGAGTGAATTGGCGGCCAGCCAGCCCCAGCATTTT. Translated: CAWSELAASQPQHF.

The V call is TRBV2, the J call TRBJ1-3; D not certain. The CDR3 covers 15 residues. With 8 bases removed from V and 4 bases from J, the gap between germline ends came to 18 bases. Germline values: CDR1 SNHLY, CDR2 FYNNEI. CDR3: CASGRRDWYGNTIYF. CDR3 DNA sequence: TGTGCCAGCGGGAGGAGGGATTGGTACGGAAACACCATATATTTT. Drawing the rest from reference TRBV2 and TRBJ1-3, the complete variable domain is EPEVTQTPSHQVTQMGQEVILRCVPISNHLYFYWYRQILGQKVEFLVSFYNNEISEKSEIFDDQFSVERPDGSNFTLKIRSTKLEDSAMYFCASGRRDWYGNTIYFGEGSWLTVV.

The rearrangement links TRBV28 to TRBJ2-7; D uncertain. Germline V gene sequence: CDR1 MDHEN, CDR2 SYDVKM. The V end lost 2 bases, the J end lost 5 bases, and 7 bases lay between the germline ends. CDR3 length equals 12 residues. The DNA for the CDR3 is TGTGCCAGCAGTTTAGCTAGGGACGAGCAGTACTTC. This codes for CASSLARDEQYF.

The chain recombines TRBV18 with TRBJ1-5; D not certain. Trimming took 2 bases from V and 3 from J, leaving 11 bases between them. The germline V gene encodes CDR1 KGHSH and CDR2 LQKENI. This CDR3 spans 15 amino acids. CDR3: CASSPLQAINQPQHF. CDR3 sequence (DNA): TGTGCCAGCTCACCATTGCAAGCGATCAATCAGCCCCAGCATTTT.

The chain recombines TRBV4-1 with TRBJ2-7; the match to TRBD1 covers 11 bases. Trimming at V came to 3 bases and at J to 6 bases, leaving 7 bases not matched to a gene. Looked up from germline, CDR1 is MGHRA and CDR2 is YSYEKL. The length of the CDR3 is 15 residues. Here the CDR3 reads CASSQPGQGVGEQYF. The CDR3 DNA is TGCGCCAGCAGCCAGCCGGGACAGGGGGTCGGCGAGCAGTACTTC.

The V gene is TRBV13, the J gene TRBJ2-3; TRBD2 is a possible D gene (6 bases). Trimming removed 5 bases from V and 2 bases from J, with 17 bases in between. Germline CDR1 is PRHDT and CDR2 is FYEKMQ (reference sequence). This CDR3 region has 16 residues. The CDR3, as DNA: TGTGCCAGCAGCCCCCGGGGGAGCGGAAACACAGATACGCAGTATTTT. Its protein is CASSPRGSGNTDTQYF.

Written as DNA, the CDR3 is TGTGCCAGCAGCAGGGGAAGCACTGAAGCTTTCTTT. The encoded protein is CASSRGSTEAFF. The rearrangement uses TRBV9 and TRBJ1-1, with D possibly matching TRBD1 (5 bases). Between the trimmed V and J ends, which lost 4 bases and 4 bases, there was a span of 8 bases. The CDR3 contains 12 residues. The germline gives CDR1 SGDLS, CDR2 YYNGEE.

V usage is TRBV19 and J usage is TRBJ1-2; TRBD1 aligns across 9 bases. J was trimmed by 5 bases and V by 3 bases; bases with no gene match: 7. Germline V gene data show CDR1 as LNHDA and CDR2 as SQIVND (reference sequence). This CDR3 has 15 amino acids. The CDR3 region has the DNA TGTGCCAGTAGTATTGCGCCGGGACAGGGTTATGGCTACACCTTC. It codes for CASSIAPGQGYGYTF.

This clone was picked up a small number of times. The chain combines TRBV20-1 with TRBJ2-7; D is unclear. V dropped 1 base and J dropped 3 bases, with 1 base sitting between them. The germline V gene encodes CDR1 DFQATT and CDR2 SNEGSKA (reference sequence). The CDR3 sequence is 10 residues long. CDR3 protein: CSARVYEQYF. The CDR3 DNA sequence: TGCAGTGCTAGAGTCTACGAGCAGTACTTC.

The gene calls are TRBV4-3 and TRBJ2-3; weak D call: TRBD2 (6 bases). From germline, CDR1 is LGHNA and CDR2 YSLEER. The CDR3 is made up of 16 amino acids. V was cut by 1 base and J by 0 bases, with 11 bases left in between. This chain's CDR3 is CASSQAGDVSTDTQYF. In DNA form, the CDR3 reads TGCGCCAGCAGCCAAGCGGGGGACGTAAGCACAGATACGCAGTATTTT.